This T cell receptor (beta chain) originates from a study of cytomegalovirus exposure and HLA in healthy donors. Overall study: The 90 to 150 validation repertoires were produced on the same platform as the roughly 690 repertoires of the first cohort. This was reported in a later analysis. Study-level points and caveats: It was 150 to 200 TCR beta chains that were listed as cytomegalovirus-associated. The tendency of first-cohort TCR clusters to co-occur in the approximately 120 validation repertoires was identified by a subsequent analysis.

With 5 bases removed from V and 14 bases from J, the gap between germline ends came to 20 bases. Germline-derived CDR1 and CDR2 are SGHTA and FQGNSA. The CDR3 extends over 13 amino acids. Some clones are missing from TCRdb's copy, which holds only in-frame ones; the method was immunoSEQ multiplex PCR. The data hold some 60,000 clones, with 90% to 95% observed a single time. This clone has more than one count but fewer than ten. Its target is not known. This chain links TRBV7-2 with TRBJ2-3, with a possible D match to TRBD1 (5 bases). Material: PBMCs. The sequence was collected from a young man in good health and CMV-seropositive. The CDR3 loop reads CASSHRPSDIGYF. Here the CDR3 DNA reads TGTGCCAGCAGCCACAGACCCTCGGACATAGGGTATTTT. Together with reference TRBV7-2 and TRBJ2-3, the CDR3 gives the full variable domain: GAGVSQSPSNKVTEKGKDVELRCDPISGHTALYWYRQSLGQGLEFLIYFQGNSAPDKSGLPSDRFSAERTGGSVSTLTIQRTQQEDSAVYLCASSHRPSDIGYFGPGTRLTVL.